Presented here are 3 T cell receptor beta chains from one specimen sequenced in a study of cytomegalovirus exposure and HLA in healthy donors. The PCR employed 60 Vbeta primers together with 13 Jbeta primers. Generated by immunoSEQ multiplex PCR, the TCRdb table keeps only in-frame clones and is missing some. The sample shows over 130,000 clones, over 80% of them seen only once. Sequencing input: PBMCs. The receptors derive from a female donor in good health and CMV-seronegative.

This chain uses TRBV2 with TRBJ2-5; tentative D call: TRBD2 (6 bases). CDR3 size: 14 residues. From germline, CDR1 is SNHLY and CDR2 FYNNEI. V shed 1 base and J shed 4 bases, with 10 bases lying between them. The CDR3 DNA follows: TGTGCCAGCAGTGAAGGACTAGGGGTAGAGACCCAGTACTTC. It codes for CASSEGLGVETQYF.

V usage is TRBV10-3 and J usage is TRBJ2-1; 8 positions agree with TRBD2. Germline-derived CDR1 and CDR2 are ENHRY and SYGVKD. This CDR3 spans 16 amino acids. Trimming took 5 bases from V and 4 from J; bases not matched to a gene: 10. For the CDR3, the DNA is TGTGCCATCAGTACTCCCGGGGCGGGGGGTTACAATGAGCAGTTCTTC. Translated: CAISTPGAGGYNEQFF.

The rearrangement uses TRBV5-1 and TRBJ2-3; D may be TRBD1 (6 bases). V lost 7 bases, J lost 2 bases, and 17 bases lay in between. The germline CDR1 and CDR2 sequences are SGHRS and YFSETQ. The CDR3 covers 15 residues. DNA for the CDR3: TGCGCCAGCCGCTCCGGGACATATTTCACAGATACGCAGTATTTT. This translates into CASRSGTYFTDTQYF.